This TCR beta chain was captured by sequencing in a study of T cell changes during pregnancy in multiple sclerosis. Here immunoSEQ multiplex PCR was the method, and the copy in TCRdb shows in-frame clones only, minus some. Here the sample spans more than 55,000 clones, about 94% being singletons. CDR3 size: 16 residues. The junction had 12 bases not matched to a gene; V was cut back by 4 bases and J by 3 bases. CDR1 SGHNT and CDR2 YYREEE come from the germline V gene (reference sequence). The sample here was peripheral blood, taken in the first trimester of pregnancy. The sequence came from a female donor in good health, enrolled as a control in a pregnancy study. The chain is built from TRBV5-4 and TRBJ2-7; 8 bases align to TRBD2. CDR3 sequence (DNA): TGTGCCAGCAGCCCCGAGTGGAGCGGGAGCGGCTACGAGCAGTACTTC. Residues: CASSPEWSGSGYEQYF. Full variable domain (outside the CDR3, taken from reference TRBV5-4 and TRBJ2-7): ETGVTQSPTHLIKTRGQQVTLRCSSQSGHNTVSWYQQALGQGPQFIFQYYREEENGRGNFPPRFSGLQFPNYSSELNVNALELDDSALYLCASSPEWSGSGYEQYFGPGTRLTVT.